This passage covers 19 T cell receptor beta chains from one sample sequenced in a study of CXCR3-negative and CXCR3-positive naive CD8 T cells. The study made its TRB cDNA libraries by 5' RACE, adding UMI labels. TCRdb reprocessed the 5' RACE reads, with one entry per CDR3 protein and no DNA. The table for this sample gives around 95,000 distinct CDR3 sequences. For these receptors, no antigen is known. Whole-study results and caveats: Naive cells that were CXCR3-positive had more hydrophobic TRB CDR3s (compared with CXCR3-negative naive cells).

Sequenced sample: naive CXCR3+ CD8+ T cells from blood. The sample's subset: CD45RO-CCR7+CD27+CD95- naive CD8+ T cells expressing CXCR3 (TNR3+). The source of these receptors is a human donor in good health. Some clones in this sample may be carry-over from other donors' samples.

The V gene is TRBV7-2, the J gene TRBJ2-7; TCRdb names TRBD1, which stays unverified in the absence of DNA. In germline, CDR1 is SGHTA, CDR2 FQGNSA. The CDR3 spans 15 residues. The CDR3 protein is CASSRGRGGGYEQYF.

The chain's CDR3 is CASSLKDHNEQFF. The chain uses TRBV7-3 and TRBJ2-1. This CDR3 is 13 amino acids long. Per the germline V gene, CDR1 is SGHTA and CDR2 is FQGTGA.

The chain employs TRBV4-3 and TRBJ2-7; lacking DNA, the TRBD2 call made by TCRdb goes unchecked. The CDR3 is 14 residues long. Per the germline V gene, CDR1 is LGHNA and CDR2 is YSLEER. CDR3 protein: CASSPGLAGYEQYF.

The CDR3 sequence: CASSQVKVLAEETDTQYF. The genes are TRBV4-3 and TRBJ2-3; no DNA is available, so the TRBD2 call from TCRdb remains unchecked. The CDR3 has 18 residues. Germline assignment: CDR1 LGHNA and CDR2 YSLEER.

J is TRBJ2-7 and V is TRBV7-9; checking the TCRdb D call of TRBD2 is not possible without DNA. The CDR3 is 13 residues long. The V gene's germline CDR1 is SEHNR and CDR2 FQNEAQ (reference sequence). CDR3: CASRAEVGTEQYF.

The chain combines TRBV5-1 with TRBJ2-3; TCRdb selects TRBD1, and the lack of DNA leaves this call unchecked. CDR1 SGHRS and CDR2 YFSETQ come from the germline V gene. This CDR3 has 15 residues. The CDR3 region is CASSLRDREVDTQYF.

The CDR3 sequence: CSAAPGLPPYEQYF. This chain joins TRBV20-1 and TRBJ2-7; lacking DNA, the TRBD2 call made by TCRdb goes unchecked. The CDR3 is 14 amino acids. CDR1 DFQATT and CDR2 SNEGSKA come from the germline V gene (reference sequence).

The chain links TRBV29-1 to TRBJ2-1; there is no DNA to check the TCRdb D call of TRBD1. This CDR3 spans 15 amino acids. Germline-derived CDR1 and CDR2 are SQVTM and ANQGSEA. This chain's CDR3 is CSVDPGQGASYEQFF.

The J gene is TRBJ2-6, the V gene TRBV7-6; no DNA is available, so the TRBD1 call from TCRdb remains unchecked. CDR1 is SGHVS, CDR2 FNYEAQ, per germline. There are 16 residues in the CDR3. This CDR3 is CASSFQGTSGANALTF.

The chain uses TRBV29-1 and TRBJ1-1; TCRdb indicates TRBD1, and absent DNA this call remains unverified. Germline-derived CDR1 and CDR2 are SQVTM and ANQGSEA. CDR3 size: 13 residues. The CDR3 sequence is CSVDPGVITEAFF.

The genes are TRBV28 and TRBJ2-1; the D gene TCRdb calls, TRBD1, cannot be checked with no DNA. Germline CDR1 MDHEN, CDR2 SYDVKM. The length of the CDR3 is 12 residues. The CDR3: CASSRGPLEQFF.

The V call is TRBV7-6, the J call TRBJ2-2; the TCRdb D gene call, TRBD1, has no DNA to confirm it. The CDR3 runs to 20 residues. CDR1 and CDR2 from the germline V gene are SGHVS and FNYEAQ. The CDR3 here is CASSYPGQVSGGANTGELFF.

This sequence joins TRBV29-1 and TRBJ2-5; TCRdb names TRBD2, which stays unverified in the absence of DNA. The length of the CDR3 is 12 residues. Germline V gene lookup returns CDR1 SQVTM and CDR2 ANQGSEA. CDR3 protein: CSVGGLEETQYF. Looking up the rest from reference TRBV29-1 and TRBJ2-5 gives the full variable domain: SAVISQKPSRDICQRGTSLTIQCQVDSQVTMMFWYRQQPGQSLTLIATANQGSEATYESGFVIDKFPISRPNLTFSTLTVSNMSPEDSSIYLCSVGGLEETQYFGPGTRLLVL.

The chain recombines TRBV28 with TRBJ1-4; TCRdb's D call of TRBD1 is untestable without DNA. Germline lookup yields CDR1 MDHEN and CDR2 SYDVKM. The CDR3 has 17 amino acids. CDR3 residues: CASSRTGVAGDGEKLFF.

This chain joins TRBV5-1 and TRBJ2-1; checking the TCRdb D call of TRBD2 is not possible without DNA. The CDR3 has 15 amino acids. Germline V gives CDR1 SGHRS, CDR2 YFSETQ. The CDR3 is CASSSRDSGYNEQFF.

The chain carries TRBV12-3 or TRBV12-4 and TRBJ2-3; TCRdb lists TRBD1, though no DNA is available to test this call. CDR3 length: 12 residues. The CDR3 reads CASSFPGDTQYF.

This sequence joins TRBV28 and TRBJ1-5. The germline CDR1 and CDR2 sequences are MDHEN and SYDVKM. The CDR3 covers 14 residues. CDR3 amino acids: CASSLQGNNQPQHF.

The chain recombines TRBV7-9 with TRBJ2-3; lacking DNA, the TRBD2 call made by TCRdb goes unchecked. This CDR3 contains 15 residues. Per the germline V gene, CDR1 is SEHNR and CDR2 is FQNEAQ (reference sequence). This CDR3 is CASSLLDSARDTQYF. The full variable domain, with the rest looked up from reference TRBV7-9 and TRBJ2-3, is DTGVSQNPRHKITKRGQNVTFRCDPISEHNRLYWYRQTLGQGPEFLTYFQNEAQLEKSRLLSDRFSAERPKGSFSTLEIQRTEQGDSAMYLCASSLLDSARDTQYFGPGTRLTVL.

The rearrangement uses TRBV29-1 and TRBJ1-2; the TCRdb call, TRBD1, lacks DNA for checking. In germline, CDR1 is SQVTM, CDR2 ANQGSEA. The CDR3 is made up of 15 amino acids. Here the CDR3 reads CSVEDPGQGWYGYTF.